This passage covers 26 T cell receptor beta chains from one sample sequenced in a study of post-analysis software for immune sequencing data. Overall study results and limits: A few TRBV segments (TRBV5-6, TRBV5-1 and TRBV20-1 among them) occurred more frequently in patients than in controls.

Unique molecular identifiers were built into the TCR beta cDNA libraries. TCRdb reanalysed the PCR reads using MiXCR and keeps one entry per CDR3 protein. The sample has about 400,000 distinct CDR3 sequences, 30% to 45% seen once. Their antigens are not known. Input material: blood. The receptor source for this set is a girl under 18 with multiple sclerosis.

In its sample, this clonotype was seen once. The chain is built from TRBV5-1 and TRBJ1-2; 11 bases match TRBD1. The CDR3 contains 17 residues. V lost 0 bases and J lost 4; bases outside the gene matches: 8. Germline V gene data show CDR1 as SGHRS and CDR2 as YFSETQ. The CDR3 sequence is CASSLGYLGQGAYGYTF. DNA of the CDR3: TGCGCCAGCAGCTTGGGCTACCTCGGACAGGGGGCCTATGGCTACACCTTC.

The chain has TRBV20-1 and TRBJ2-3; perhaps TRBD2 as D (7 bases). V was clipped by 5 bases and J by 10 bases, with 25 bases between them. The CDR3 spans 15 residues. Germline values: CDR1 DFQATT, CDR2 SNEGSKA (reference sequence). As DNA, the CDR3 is TGCAGTGCTCACCTCGGGGGGCGAGGTATGGACTCGCAGTATTTT. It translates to CSAHLGGRGMDSQYF.

CDR3 DNA: TGCAGTGCTAGAGGGGACATGTTGAGAACCGGGGAGCTGTTTTTT. Protein product: CSARGDMLRTGELFF. The V gene is TRBV20-1, the J gene TRBJ2-2, with D possibly matching TRBD1 (6 bases). Germline V gene data show CDR1 as DFQATT and CDR2 as SNEGSKA (reference sequence). With 1 base removed from V and 5 bases from J, the gap between germline ends came to 14 bases. This CDR3 is 15 amino acids long.

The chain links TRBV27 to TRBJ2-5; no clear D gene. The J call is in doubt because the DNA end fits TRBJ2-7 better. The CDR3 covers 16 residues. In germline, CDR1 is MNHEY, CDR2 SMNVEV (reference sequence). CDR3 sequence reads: CASSSAYIEASYEQYF. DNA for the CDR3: TGTGCCAGCAGTTCGGCATACATCGAGGCGTCCTACGAGCAGTACTTC.

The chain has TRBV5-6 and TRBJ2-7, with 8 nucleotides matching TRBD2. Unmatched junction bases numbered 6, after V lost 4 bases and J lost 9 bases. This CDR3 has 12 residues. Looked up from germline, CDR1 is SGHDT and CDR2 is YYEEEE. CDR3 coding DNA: TGTGCCAGCAGCCCCGGGAGGGGGACGCAGTACTTC. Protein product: CASSPGRGTQYF.

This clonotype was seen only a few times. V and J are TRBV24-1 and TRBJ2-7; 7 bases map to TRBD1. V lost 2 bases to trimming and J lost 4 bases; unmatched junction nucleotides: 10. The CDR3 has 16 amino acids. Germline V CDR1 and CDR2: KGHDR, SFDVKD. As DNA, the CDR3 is TGTGCCACCAGTGATTCCTGCAGGGGGATTAATTACGAGCAGTACTTC. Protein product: CATSDSCRGINYEQYF.

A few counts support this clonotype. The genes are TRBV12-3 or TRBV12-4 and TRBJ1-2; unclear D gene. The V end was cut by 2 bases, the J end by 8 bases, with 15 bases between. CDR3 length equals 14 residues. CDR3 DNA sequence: TGTGCCAGCAGTTTATTTCAGAGGGCCGTAGGCTACACCTTC. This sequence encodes CASSLFQRAVGYTF.

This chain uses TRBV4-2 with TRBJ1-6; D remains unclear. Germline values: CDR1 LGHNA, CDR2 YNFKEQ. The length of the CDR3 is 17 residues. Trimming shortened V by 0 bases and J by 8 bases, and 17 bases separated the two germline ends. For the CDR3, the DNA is TGTGCCAGCAGCCAAGACTTAGGTACCTACGAGGATTCACCCCTCCACTTT. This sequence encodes CASSQDLGTYEDSPLHF.

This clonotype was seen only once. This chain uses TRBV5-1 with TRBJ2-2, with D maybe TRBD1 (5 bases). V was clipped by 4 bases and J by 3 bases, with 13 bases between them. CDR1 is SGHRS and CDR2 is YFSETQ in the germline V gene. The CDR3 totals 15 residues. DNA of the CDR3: TGCGCCAGCAGCGTGGACACTCGAGACACCGGGGAGCTGTTTTTT. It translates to CASSVDTRDTGELFF.

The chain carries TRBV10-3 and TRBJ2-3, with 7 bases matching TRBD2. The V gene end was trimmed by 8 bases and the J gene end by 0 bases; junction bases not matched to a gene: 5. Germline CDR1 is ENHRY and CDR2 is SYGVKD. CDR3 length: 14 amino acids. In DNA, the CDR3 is TGTGCCATCTCTGGACTAGGCAGCACAGATACGCAGTATTTT. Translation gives CAISGLGSTDTQYF.

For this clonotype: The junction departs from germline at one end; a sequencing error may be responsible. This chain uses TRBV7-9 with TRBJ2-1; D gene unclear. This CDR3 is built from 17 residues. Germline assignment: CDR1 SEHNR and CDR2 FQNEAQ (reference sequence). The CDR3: CASSSSVGPPSYSEQFF. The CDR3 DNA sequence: TGTGCCAGCAGCTCCTCCGTGGGTCCCCCATCCTACAGTGAGCAGTTCTTC.

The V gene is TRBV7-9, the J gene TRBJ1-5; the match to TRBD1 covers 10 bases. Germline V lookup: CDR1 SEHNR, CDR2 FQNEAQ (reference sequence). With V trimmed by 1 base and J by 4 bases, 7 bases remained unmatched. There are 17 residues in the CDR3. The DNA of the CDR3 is TGTGCCAGCAGCTTAGGGGACAGGGGATTTCCAAATCAGCCCCAGCATTTT. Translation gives CASSLGDRGFPNQPQHF.

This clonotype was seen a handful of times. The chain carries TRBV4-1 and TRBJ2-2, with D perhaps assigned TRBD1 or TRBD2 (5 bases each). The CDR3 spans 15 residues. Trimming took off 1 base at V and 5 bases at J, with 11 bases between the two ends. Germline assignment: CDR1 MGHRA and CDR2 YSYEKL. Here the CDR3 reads CASSQGMRGTGELFF. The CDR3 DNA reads TGCGCCAGCAGCCAAGGGATGAGGGGAACCGGGGAGCTGTTTTTT.

The DNA of the CDR3 is TGTGCCAGCAGCAACAACCCGAACACTGAAGCTTTCTTT. Translation gives CASSNNPNTEAFF. The chain joins TRBV7-9 to TRBJ1-1; no definite D call. V was pared by 5 bases and J by 1 base, with 8 bases between. Germline V lookup: CDR1 SEHNR, CDR2 FQNEAQ (reference sequence). The CDR3 runs to 13 residues.

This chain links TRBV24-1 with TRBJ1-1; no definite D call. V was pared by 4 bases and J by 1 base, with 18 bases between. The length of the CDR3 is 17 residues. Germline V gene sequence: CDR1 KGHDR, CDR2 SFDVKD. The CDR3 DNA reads TGTGCCACCAGTGACCTAGATATCCGAGGAGGGAACACTGAAGCTTTCTTT. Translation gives CATSDLDIRGGNTEAFF.

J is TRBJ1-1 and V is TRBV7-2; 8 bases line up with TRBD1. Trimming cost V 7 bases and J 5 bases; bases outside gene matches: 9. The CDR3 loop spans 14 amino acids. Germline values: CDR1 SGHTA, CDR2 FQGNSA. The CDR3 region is CASTSQGAGTEAFF. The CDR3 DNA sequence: TGTGCCAGCACTTCGCAGGGGGCTGGGACTGAAGCTTTCTTT.

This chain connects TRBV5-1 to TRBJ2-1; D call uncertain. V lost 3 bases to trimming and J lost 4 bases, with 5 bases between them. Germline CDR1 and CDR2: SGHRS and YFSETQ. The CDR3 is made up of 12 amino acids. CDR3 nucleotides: TGCGCCAGCAGCTCAATGTACAATGAGCAGTTCTTC. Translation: CASSSMYNEQFF.

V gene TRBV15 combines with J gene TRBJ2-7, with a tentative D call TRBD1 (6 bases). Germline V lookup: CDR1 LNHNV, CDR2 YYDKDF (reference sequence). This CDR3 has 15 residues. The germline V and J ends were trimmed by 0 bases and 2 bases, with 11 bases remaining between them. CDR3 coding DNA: TGTGCCACCAGCAGAGATCGAGGACAGACCTACGAGCAGTACTTC. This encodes CATSRDRGQTYEQYF.

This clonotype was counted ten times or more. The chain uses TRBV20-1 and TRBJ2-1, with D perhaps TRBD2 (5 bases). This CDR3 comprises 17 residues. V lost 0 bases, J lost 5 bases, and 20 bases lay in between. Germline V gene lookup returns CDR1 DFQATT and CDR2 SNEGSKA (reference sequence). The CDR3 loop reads CSARDPFARASNNEQFF. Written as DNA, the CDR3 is TGCAGTGCTAGAGATCCCTTTGCGCGGGCGAGTAACAATGAGCAGTTCTTC.

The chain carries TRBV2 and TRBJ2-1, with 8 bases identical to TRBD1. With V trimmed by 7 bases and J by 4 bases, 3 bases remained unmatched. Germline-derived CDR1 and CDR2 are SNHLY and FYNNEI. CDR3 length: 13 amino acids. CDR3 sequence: CASKDREYNEQFF. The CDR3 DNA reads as TGTGCCAGCAAGGACAGGGAATACAATGAGCAGTTCTTC.

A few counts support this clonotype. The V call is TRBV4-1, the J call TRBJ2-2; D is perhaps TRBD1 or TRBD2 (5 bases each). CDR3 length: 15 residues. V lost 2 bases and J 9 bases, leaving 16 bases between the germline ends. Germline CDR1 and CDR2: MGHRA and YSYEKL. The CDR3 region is CASSQRGQGKWELFF. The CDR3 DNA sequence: TGCGCCAGCAGCCAACGCGGGCAGGGCAAATGGGAGCTGTTTTTT.

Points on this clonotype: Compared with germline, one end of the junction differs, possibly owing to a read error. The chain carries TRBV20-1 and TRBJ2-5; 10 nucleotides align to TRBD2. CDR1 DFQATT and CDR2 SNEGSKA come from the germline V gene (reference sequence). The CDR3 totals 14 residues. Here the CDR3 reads CNADSGGAGETQYF. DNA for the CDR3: TGCAATGCTGACAGCGGGGGGGCCGGAGAGACCCAGTACTTC.

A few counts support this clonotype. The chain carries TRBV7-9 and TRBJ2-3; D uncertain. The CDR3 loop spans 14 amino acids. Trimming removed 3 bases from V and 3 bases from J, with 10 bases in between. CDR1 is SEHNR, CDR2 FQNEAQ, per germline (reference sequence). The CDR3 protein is CASSFMILTDTQYF. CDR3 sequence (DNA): TGTGCCAGCAGCTTCATGATTCTAACAGATACGCAGTATTTT. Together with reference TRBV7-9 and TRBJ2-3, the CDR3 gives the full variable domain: DTGVSQNPRHKITKRGQNVTFRCDPISEHNRLYWYRQTLGQGPEFLTYFQNEAQLEKSRLLSDRFSAERPKGSFSTLEIQRTEQGDSAMYLCASSFMILTDTQYFGPGTRLTVL.

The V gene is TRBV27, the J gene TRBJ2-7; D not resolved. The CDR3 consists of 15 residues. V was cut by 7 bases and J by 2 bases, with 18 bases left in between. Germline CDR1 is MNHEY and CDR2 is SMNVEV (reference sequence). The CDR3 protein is CASKPSRLETYEQYF. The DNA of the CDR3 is TGTGCCAGCAAGCCCTCGCGTCTGGAAACCTACGAGCAGTACTTC.

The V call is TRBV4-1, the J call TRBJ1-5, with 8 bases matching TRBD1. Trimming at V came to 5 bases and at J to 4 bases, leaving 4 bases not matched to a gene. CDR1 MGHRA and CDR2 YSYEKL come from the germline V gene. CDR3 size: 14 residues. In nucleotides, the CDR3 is TGCGCCAGCAGCTGGACAGGGACTAATCAGCCCCAGCATTTT. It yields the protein CASSWTGTNQPQHF.

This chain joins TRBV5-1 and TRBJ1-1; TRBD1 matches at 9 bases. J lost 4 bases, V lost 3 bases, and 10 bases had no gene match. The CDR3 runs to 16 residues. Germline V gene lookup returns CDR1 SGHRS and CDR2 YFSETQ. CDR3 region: CASSWGDNRGPTEAFF. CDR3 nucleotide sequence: TGCGCCAGCAGCTGGGGGGATAACAGGGGGCCCACTGAAGCTTTCTTT. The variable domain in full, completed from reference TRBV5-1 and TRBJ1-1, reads KAGVTQTPRYLIKTRGQQVTLSCSPISGHRSVSWYQQTPGQGLQFLFEYFSETQRNKGNFPGRFSGRQFSNSRSEMNVSTLELGDSALYLCASSWGDNRGPTEAFFGQGTRLTVV.